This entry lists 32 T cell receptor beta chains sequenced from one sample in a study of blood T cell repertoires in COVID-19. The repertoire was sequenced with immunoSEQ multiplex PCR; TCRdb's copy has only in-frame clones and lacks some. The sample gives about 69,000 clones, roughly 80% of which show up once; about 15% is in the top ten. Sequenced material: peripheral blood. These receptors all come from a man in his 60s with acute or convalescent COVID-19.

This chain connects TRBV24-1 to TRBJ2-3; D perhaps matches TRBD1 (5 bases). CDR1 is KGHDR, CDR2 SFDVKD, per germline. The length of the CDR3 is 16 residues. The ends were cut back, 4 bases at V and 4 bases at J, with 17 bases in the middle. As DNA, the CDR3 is TGTGCCACCAGTGAGTCTACAGGTGTGTGGGCAGATACGCAGTATTTT. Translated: CATSESTGVWADTQYF.

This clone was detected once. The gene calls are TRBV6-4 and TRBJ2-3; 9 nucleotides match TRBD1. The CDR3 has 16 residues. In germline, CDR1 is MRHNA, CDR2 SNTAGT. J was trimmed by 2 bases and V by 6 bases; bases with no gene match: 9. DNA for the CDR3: TGTGCCAGCAGAAACTCCGGACAGGGGAACACAGATACGCAGTATTTT. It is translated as CASRNSGQGNTDTQYF.

This CDR3 is CASSLAHVRMETQYF. The CDR3 nucleotides read TGTGCCAGCAGCTTAGCGCATGTGCGGATGGAGACCCAGTACTTC. This chain connects TRBV7-2 to TRBJ2-5; no reliable D call. CDR1 is SGHTA and CDR2 is FQGNSA in the germline V gene. This CDR3 is built from 15 residues. The germline V and J ends were trimmed by 0 bases and 5 bases, with 13 bases remaining between them.

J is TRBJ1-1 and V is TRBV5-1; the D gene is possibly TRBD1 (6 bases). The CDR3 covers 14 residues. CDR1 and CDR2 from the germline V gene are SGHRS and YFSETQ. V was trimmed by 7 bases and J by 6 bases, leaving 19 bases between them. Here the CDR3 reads CASGSNRVVAEAFF. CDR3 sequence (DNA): TGCGCCAGCGGATCAAACAGGGTGGTCGCTGAAGCTTTCTTT. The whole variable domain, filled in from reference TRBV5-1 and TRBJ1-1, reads KAGVTQTPRYLIKTRGQQVTLSCSPISGHRSVSWYQQTPGQGLQFLFEYFSETQRNKGNFPGRFSGRQFSNSRSEMNVSTLELGDSALYLCASGSNRVVAEAFFGQGTRLTVV.

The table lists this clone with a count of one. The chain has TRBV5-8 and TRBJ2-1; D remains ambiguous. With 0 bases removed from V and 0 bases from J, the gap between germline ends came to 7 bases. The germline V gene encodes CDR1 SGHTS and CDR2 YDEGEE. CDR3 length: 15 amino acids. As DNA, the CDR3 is TGTGCCAGCAGCTTGGGACGGAGCTCCTACAATGAGCAGTTCTTC. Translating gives CASSLGRSSYNEQFF.

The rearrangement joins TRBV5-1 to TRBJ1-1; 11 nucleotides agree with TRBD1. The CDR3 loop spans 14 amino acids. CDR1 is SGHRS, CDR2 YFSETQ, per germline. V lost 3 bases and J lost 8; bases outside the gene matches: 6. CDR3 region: CASSWGTGGEEAFF. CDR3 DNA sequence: TGCGCCAGCAGCTGGGGGACAGGGGGTGAGGAAGCTTTCTTT. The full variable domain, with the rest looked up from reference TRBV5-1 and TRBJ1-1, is KAGVTQTPRYLIKTRGQQVTLSCSPISGHRSVSWYQQTPGQGLQFLFEYFSETQRNKGNFPGRFSGRQFSNSRSEMNVSTLELGDSALYLCASSWGTGGEEAFFGQGTRLTVV.

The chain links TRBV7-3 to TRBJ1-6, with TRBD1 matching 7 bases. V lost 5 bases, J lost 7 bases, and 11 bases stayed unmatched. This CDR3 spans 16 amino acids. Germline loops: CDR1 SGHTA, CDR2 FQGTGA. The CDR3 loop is CASSGYRGPRNSPLHF. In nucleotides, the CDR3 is TGTGCCAGCAGCGGATACAGGGGTCCGCGAAATTCACCCCTCCACTTT.

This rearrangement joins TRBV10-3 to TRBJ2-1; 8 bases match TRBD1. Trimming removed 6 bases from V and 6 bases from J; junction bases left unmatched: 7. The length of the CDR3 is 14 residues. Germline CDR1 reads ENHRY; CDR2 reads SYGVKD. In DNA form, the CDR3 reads TGTGCCATCAGGGTTTCAGGACAGGGCAATGAGCAGTTCTTC. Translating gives CAIRVSGQGNEQFF.

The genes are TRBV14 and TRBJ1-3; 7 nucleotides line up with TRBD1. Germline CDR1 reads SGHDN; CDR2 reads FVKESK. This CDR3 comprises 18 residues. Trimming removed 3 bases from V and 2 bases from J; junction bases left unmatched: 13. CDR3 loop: CASSHTTLRGKAGNTIYF. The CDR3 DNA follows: TGTGCCAGCAGCCACACGACCCTCAGGGGGAAAGCTGGAAACACCATATATTTT.

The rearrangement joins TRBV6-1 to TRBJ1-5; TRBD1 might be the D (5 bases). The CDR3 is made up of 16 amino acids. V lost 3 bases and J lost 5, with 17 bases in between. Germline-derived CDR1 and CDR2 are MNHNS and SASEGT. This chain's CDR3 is CASSEIWAGRDQPQHF. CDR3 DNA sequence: TGTGCCAGCAGTGAGATTTGGGCAGGGCGTGATCAGCCCCAGCATTTT.

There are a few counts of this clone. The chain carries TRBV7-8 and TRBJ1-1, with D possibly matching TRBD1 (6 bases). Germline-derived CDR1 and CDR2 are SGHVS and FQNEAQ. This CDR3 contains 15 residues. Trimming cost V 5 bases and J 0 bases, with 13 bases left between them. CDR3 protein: CASSVTGKMNTEAFF. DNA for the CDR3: TGTGCCAGCAGCGTAACAGGGAAGATGAACACTGAAGCTTTCTTT.

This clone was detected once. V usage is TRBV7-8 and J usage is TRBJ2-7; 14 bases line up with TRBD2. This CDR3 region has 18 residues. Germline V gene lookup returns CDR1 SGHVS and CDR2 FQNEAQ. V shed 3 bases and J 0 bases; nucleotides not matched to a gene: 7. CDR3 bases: TGTGCCAGCAGCTTGGCGACTAGCGGGGGGGCAAGCTCCTACGAGCAGTACTTC. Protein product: CASSLATSGGASSYEQYF.

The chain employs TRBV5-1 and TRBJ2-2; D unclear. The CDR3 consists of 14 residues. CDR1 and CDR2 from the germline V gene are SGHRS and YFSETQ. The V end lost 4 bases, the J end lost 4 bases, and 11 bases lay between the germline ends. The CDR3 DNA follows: TGCGCCAGCAGCCCCCCAGTTTCCACCGGGGAGCTGTTTTTT. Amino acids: CASSPPVSTGELFF.

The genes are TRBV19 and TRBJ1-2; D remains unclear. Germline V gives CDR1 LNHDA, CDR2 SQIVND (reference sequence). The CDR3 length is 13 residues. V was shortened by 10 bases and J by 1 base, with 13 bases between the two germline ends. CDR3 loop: CATKRNSNYGYTF. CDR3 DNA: TGTGCCACCAAGAGAAACAGTAACTATGGCTACACCTTC.

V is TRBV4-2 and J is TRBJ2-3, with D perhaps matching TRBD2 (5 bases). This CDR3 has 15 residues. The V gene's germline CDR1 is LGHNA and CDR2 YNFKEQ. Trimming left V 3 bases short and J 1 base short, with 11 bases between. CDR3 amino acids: CASSQDPGGTDTQYF. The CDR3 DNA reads TGTGCCAGCAGCCAGGATCCCGGGGGCACAGATACGCAGTATTTT.

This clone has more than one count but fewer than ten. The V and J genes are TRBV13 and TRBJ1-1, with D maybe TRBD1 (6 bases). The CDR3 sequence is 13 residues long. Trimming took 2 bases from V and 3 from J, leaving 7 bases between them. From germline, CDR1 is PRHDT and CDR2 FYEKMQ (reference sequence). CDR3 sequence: CASSLWTDTEAFF. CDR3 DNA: TGTGCCAGCAGCTTATGGACAGACACTGAAGCTTTCTTT.

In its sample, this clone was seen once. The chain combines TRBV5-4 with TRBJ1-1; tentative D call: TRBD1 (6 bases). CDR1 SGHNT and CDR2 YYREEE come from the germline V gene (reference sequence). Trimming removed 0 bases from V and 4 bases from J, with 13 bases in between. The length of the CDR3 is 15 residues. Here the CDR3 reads CASSLETYRVTEAFF. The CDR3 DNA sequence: TGTGCCAGCAGCTTGGAGACGTACAGGGTCACTGAAGCTTTCTTT.

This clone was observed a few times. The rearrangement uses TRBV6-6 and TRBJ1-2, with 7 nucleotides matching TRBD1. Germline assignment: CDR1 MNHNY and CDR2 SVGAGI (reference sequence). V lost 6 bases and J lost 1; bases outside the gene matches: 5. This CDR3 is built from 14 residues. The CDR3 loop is CASRDQGDNYGYTF. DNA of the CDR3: TGTGCCAGCAGGGACCAGGGGGATAACTATGGCTACACCTTC.

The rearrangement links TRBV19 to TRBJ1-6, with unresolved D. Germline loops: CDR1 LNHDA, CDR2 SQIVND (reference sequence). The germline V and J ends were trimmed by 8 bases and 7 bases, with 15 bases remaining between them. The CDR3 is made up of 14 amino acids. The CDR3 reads CASHRKTGNSPLHF. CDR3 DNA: TGTGCCAGTCACCGGAAAACGGGAAATTCACCCCTCCACTTT.

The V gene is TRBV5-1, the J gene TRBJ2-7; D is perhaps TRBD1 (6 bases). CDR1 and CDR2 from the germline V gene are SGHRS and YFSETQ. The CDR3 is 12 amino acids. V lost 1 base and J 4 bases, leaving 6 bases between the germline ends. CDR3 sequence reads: CASSLTGYEQYF. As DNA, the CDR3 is TGCGCCAGCAGCTTGACAGGGTACGAGCAGTACTTC. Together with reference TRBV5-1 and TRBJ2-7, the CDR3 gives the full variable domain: KAGVTQTPRYLIKTRGQQVTLSCSPISGHRSVSWYQQTPGQGLQFLFEYFSETQRNKGNFPGRFSGRQFSNSRSEMNVSTLELGDSALYLCASSLTGYEQYFGPGTRLTVT.

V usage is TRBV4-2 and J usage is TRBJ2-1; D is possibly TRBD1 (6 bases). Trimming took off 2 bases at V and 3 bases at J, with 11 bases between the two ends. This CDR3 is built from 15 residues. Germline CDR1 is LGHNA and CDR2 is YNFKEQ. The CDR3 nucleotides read TGTGCCAGCAGCCAACCAAAGGGGGTCTACAATGAGCAGTTCTTC. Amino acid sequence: CASSQPKGVYNEQFF.

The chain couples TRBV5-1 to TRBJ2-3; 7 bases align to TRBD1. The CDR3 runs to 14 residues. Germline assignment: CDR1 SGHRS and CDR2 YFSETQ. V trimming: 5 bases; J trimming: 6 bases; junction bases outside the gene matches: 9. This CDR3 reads CASSEDRNSDTQYF. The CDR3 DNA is TGCGCCAGCAGTGAGGACAGGAATAGCGATACGCAGTATTTT. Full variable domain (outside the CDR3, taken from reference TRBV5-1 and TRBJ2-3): KAGVTQTPRYLIKTRGQQVTLSCSPISGHRSVSWYQQTPGQGLQFLFEYFSETQRNKGNFPGRFSGRQFSNSRSEMNVSTLELGDSALYLCASSEDRNSDTQYFGPGTRLTVL.

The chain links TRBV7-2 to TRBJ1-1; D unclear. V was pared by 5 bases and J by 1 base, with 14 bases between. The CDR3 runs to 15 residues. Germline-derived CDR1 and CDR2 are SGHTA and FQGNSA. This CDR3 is CASSPSPTENTEAFF. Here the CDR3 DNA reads TGTGCCAGCAGCCCCTCCCCTACAGAGAACACTGAAGCTTTCTTT.

DNA of the CDR3: TGTGCCAGCAGCTTAGAACACCGGAACACTGAAGCTTTCTTT. Protein: CASSLEHRNTEAFF. V is TRBV7-9 and J is TRBJ1-1, with no clear D. CDR1 is SEHNR, CDR2 FQNEAQ, per germline (reference sequence). This CDR3 contains 14 residues. V was trimmed by 1 base and J by 1 base, leaving 7 bases between them.

The CDR3 here is CASSHRLGQTSRGGYTF. CDR3 sequence (DNA): TGTGCCAGCAGCCATCGTTTGGGACAGACGTCGCGTGGTGGCTACACCTTC. The chain employs TRBV3-1 (or the pseudogene TRBV3-2) and TRBJ1-2; 7 bases line up with TRBD1. With 3 bases clipped from V and 7 bases from J, the junction kept 17 bases outside the gene matches. CDR1 LGHDT and CDR2 YNNKEL come from the germline V gene (reference sequence). The length of the CDR3 is 17 residues.

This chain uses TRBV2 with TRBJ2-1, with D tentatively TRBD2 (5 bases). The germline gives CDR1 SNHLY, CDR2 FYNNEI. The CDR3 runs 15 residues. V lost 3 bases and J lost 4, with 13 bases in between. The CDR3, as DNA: TGTGCCAGCAGTGATGGATGGGGAGCGTACAATGAGCAGTTCTTC. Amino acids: CASSDGWGAYNEQFF.

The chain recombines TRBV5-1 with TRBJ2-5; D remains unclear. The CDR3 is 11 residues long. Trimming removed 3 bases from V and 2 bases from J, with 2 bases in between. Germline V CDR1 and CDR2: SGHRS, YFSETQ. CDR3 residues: CASSSQETQYF. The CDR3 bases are TGCGCCAGCAGCTCTCAAGAGACCCAGTACTTC.

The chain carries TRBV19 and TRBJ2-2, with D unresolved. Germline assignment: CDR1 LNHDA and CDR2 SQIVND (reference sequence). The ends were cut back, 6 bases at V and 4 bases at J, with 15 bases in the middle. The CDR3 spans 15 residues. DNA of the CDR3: TGTGCCAGTAGGCCGTACCGGGTCCCCACCGGGGAGCTGTTTTTT. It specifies CASRPYRVPTGELFF.

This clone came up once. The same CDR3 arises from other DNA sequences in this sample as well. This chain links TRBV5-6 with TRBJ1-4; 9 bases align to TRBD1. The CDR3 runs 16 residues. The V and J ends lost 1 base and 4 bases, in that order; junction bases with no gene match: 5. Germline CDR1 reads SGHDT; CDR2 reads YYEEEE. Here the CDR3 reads CASSLLGTGSNEKLFF. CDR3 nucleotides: TGTGCCAGCAGCTTGCTAGGGACAGGGAGTAATGAAAAACTGTTTTTT.

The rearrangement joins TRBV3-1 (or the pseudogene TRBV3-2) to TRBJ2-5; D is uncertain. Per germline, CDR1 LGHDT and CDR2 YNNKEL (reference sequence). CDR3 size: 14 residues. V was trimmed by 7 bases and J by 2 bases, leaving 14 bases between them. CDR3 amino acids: CASTQVGLQETQYF. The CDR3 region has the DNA TGTGCCAGCACCCAGGTTGGCTTGCAAGAGACCCAGTACTTC.

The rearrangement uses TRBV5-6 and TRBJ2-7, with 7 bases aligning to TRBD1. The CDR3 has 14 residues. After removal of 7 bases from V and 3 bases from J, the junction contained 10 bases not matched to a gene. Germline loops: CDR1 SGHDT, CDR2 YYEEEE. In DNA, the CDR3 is TGTGCCAGCTCCTTGACCAGGGGGTTCTACGAGCAGTACTTC. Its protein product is CASSLTRGFYEQYF.

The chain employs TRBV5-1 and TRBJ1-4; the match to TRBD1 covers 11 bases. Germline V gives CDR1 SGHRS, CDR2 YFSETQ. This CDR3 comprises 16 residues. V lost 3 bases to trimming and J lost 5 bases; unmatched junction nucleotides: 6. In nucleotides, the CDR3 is TGCGCCAGCAGCTCCGTGGACAGGGGGCAAAATGAAAAACTGTTTTTT. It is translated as CASSSVDRGQNEKLFF.